A single sample is the source of the 13 T cell receptor beta chains below, sequenced in a study of low-dose radiotherapy and immunotherapy resistance in tumors. Primers targeting TRAV and TRBV primed first-strand cDNA, covering alpha and beta chains. PCR amplification of the TCRs was performed with Phusion for 20 to 25 PCR cycles, and it relied on a constant-region primer together with a V-primer adapter. From the reads, TCRdb called clonotypes with MiXCR, one entry per CDR3 protein. Of 75,000 to 95,000 distinct CDR3 sequences listed, more than 20% are singletons. The time point denotes: after trial treatment. The treatment denotes: LDRT plus nivolumab, ipilimumab, low-dose cyclophosphamide and aspirin (RACIN trial). Material: PBMCs, obtained after low-dose radiotherapy plus immunotherapy. The receptor source for this set is a female donor with ovarian cancer.

In its sample, this clonotype was seen many times. V usage is TRBV12-5 and J usage is TRBJ2-3; 9 bases are a match to TRBD1. CDR3 length: 20 amino acids. The V gene end was trimmed by 1 base and the J gene end by 4 bases; junction bases not matched to a gene: 18. Germline CDR1 LGHNT, CDR2 FRNRAP. CDR3 loop: CASGLATKLTGQGNADTQYF. The CDR3 coding sequence is TGTGCTAGTGGTTTGGCAACCAAACTAACGGGACAGGGCAACGCAGATACGCAGTATTTT.

This clonotype was seen at least ten times. The genes are TRBV24-1 and TRBJ1-5, with D tentatively TRBD1 (5 bases). The CDR3 contains 15 residues. V lost 4 bases to trimming and J lost 3 bases, with 12 bases between them. The germline CDR1 and CDR2 sequences are KGHDR and SFDVKD. The CDR3 nucleotides are TGTGCCACCAGTGAGAATCAGGGATCCAATCAGCCCCAGCATTTT. This gives the protein CATSENQGSNQPQHF.

With respect to this clonotype: Given a far larger clone just one base away, this is likely a sequencing read error. This chain joins TRBV13 and TRBJ2-2; D is undetermined. The CDR3 contains 12 residues. V lost 7 bases and J lost 9, with 12 bases in between. Germline V gene lookup returns CDR1 PRHDT and CDR2 FYEKMQ (reference sequence). CDR3 sequence (DNA): TGTGCCAGCACTTTCCCGCGCAGGGAGCTGTTTTTT. This sequence encodes CASTFPRRELFF. The full variable domain, rest sourced from reference TRBV13 and TRBJ2-2, is AAGVIQSPRHLIKEKRETATLKCYPIPRHDTVYWYQQGPGQDPQFLISFYEKMQSDKGSIPDRFSAQQFSDYHSELNMSSLELGDSALYFCASTFPRRELFFGEGSRLTVL.

This clonotype has only a few counts. The gene calls are TRBV6-2 or TRBV6-3 and TRBJ2-1, with a tentative D call TRBD1 (6 bases). Trimming took off 9 bases at V and 7 bases at J, with 16 bases between the two ends. The germline gives CDR1 MNHEY, CDR2 SVGEGT. This CDR3 comprises 13 residues. The CDR3 nucleotides are TGTGCCAGTCAAACAGGGACGCGAAATGAGCAGTTCTTC. Its translation: CASQTGTRNEQFF.

This clonotype showed up many times. J is TRBJ2-1 and V is TRBV6-2 or TRBV6-3; 9 bases match TRBD1. The length of the CDR3 is 14 residues. After removal of 5 bases from V and 9 bases from J, the junction contained 8 bases not matched to a gene. Germline lookup yields CDR1 MNHEY and CDR2 SVGEGT. As DNA, the CDR3 is TGTGCCAGCAGTGGCCGGGACAGGGTTCCTGAGCAGTTCTTC. Translating it yields CASSGRDRVPEQFF.

This clonotype was picked up many times. The chain is built from TRBV6-2 or TRBV6-3 and TRBJ1-1; TRBD1 agrees at 7 bases. The CDR3 sequence is 17 residues long. V dropped 4 bases and J dropped 3; count of bases not matched to a gene: 14. CDR1 and CDR2 (germline): MNHEY, SVGEGT. The CDR3 DNA reads TGTGCCAGCAGTTCCGACAGGGAGATGTCGCGGTACACTGAAGCTTTCTTT. It codes for CASSSDREMSRYTEAFF.

This clonotype occurred many times. V and J are TRBV7-2 and TRBJ2-2, with D tentatively TRBD2 (5 bases). The CDR3 covers 14 residues. Per germline, CDR1 SGHTA and CDR2 FQGNSA. With 8 bases removed from V and 2 bases from J, the gap between germline ends came to 12 bases. The CDR3 DNA is TGTGCCAGCGGACGGGGAAGAAACACCGGGGAGCTGTTTTTT. Protein product: CASGRGRNTGELFF.

This clonotype turned up a few times. The rearrangement uses TRBV5-1 and TRBJ2-3; 8 nucleotides agree with TRBD2. Trimming at V came to 4 bases and at J to 4 bases, leaving 5 bases not matched to a gene. Germline V CDR1 and CDR2: SGHRS, YFSETQ. The CDR3 consists of 14 residues. In DNA, the CDR3 is TGCGCCAGCAGCCCGCCGCGGGGGGCAGATACGCAGTATTTT. Protein: CASSPPRGADTQYF.

Comments on this clonotype: A much bigger clone sits one base away, suggesting this may be a read error. This chain joins TRBV7-3 and TRBJ2-1; TRBD2 matches 11 bases. CDR1 SGHTA and CDR2 FQGTGA come from the germline V gene. The CDR3 totals 19 residues. The CDR3, as DNA: TGTTCCAGCAGCTTCCTCCCCCGACTAGCGGGGTTCCCCAGGGATGAGCAGTTCTTC. It specifies CSSSFLPRLAGFPRDEQFF.

This chain connects TRBV5-1 to TRBJ2-1; D might be TRBD2 (7 bases). This CDR3 has 14 residues. V lost 4 bases, J lost 7 bases, and 15 bases lay in between. CDR1 is SGHRS, CDR2 YFSETQ, per germline. DNA for the CDR3: TGCGCCAGCAGCCCCCGAGAGGGGGGGAATGAGCAGTTCTTC. Encoded protein: CASSPREGGNEQFF. The full variable domain, with the rest looked up from reference TRBV5-1 and TRBJ2-1, is KAGVTQTPRYLIKTRGQQVTLSCSPISGHRSVSWYQQTPGQGLQFLFEYFSETQRNKGNFPGRFSGRQFSNSRSEMNVSTLELGDSALYLCASSPREGGNEQFFGPGTRLTVL.

A remark on this clonotype: A far more abundant clone sits one base away, making this likely a read error. The V and J genes are TRBV7-9 and TRBJ1-5; D might be TRBD1 (6 bases). Germline CDR1 reads SEHNR; CDR2 reads FQNEAQ (reference sequence). The CDR3 spans 17 residues. The V gene lost 1 base and the J gene lost 4 bases, with 17 bases spanning the gap. The CDR3 reads CASSLVLSGAGNQPQHF. The CDR3 DNA follows: TGTGCCAGCAGCTTAGTCCTCTCAGGGGCAGGGAATCAGCCCCAGCATTTT.

This sequence joins TRBV6-2 or TRBV6-3 and TRBJ2-2; D is perhaps TRBD1 (5 bases). CDR3 size: 16 residues. Germline V gives CDR1 MNHEY, CDR2 SVGEGT. CDR3 nucleotide sequence: TGTGACATCAGTGACTTCCGGACATCGAACACCGGGGAGCTGTTTTTT. This codes for CDISDFRTSNTGELFF.

Note on this clonotype: A far larger clone is one base from this, pointing to a likely read error. CDR3 nucleotides: TGCGCCAGCAGCTTGTTTCCAGGAGACTACGAGCAGTTCTTC. It codes for CASSLFPGDYEQFF. The rearrangement links TRBV5-1 to TRBJ2-1; a possible D gene is TRBD2 (5 bases). The germline V gene encodes CDR1 SGHRS and CDR2 YFSETQ. Between the trimmed V and J ends, which lost 1 base and 10 bases, there was a span of 15 bases. The CDR3 extends over 14 amino acids. Based on the CDR3 plus reference TRBV5-1 and TRBJ2-1, the full variable domain is KAGVTQTPRYLIKTRGQQVTLSCSPISGHRSVSWYQQTPGQGLQFLFEYFSETQRNKGNFPGRFSGRQFSNSRSEMNVSTLELGDSALYLCASSLFPGDYEQFFGPGTRLTVL.